The 2 T cell receptor beta chains below come from one sample, sequenced in a study of blood T cell repertoires in COVID-19. The protocol was immunoSEQ multiplex PCR, while the TCRdb copy is restricted to in-frame clones and leaves out a portion. The sample carries about 210,000 clones, 65% to 85% recorded once. The material sequenced was peripheral blood. The receptors derive from a woman aged 45 to 65 with acute or convalescent COVID-19.

The chain employs TRBV6-5 and TRBJ2-1; TRBD2 matches at 10 bases. The CDR3 spans 14 residues. The V gene's germline CDR1 is MNHEY and CDR2 SVGAGI. J lost 6 bases, V lost 6 bases, and 5 bases had no gene match. For the CDR3, the DNA is TGTGCCAGCAGCATGAGCGGGAGGGGCAATGAGCAGTTCTTC. This gives the protein CASSMSGRGNEQFF.

V and J are TRBV2 and TRBJ1-2; possibly TRBD1 for D (5 bases). Germline V gene sequence: CDR1 SNHLY, CDR2 FYNNEI. The CDR3 has 15 residues. Deletions cut 7 bases from V and 9 bases from J, with 24 bases between. CDR3 bases: TGTGCCAGCATTAGGGATGGGACTTCTCCGGGCAGCTACACCTTC. Translated: CASIRDGTSPGSYTF. The whole variable domain, remainder taken from reference TRBV2 and TRBJ1-2, is EPEVTQTPSHQVTQMGQEVILRCVPISNHLYFYWYRQILGQKVEFLVSFYNNEISEKSEIFDDQFSVERPDGSNFTLKIRSTKLEDSAMYFCASIRDGTSPGSYTFGSGTRLTVV.